These 25 T cell receptor beta chains were sequenced from one sample in a study of cytomegalovirus exposure and HLA in healthy donors. This PCR relied on a set of 60 Vbeta primers and 13 Jbeta primers. Profiling relied on immunoSEQ multiplex PCR, and the TCRdb table lists in-frame clones only, not all of them. The sample consists of around 90,000 clones, around nine tenths of them appearing once. The sample comprised PBMCs. These receptors were collected from a man under 40 in good health and CMV-seropositive.

The gene calls are TRBV6-1 and TRBJ2-3; a possible D gene is TRBD2 (6 bases). Germline loops: CDR1 MNHNS, CDR2 SASEGT. CDR3 length: 15 residues. Trimming took off 1 base at V and 6 bases at J, with 14 bases between the two ends. The CDR3, as DNA: TGTGCCAGCAGTGAAGGCCTTTCGGGAGTTGATACGCAGTATTTT. The encoded protein is CASSEGLSGVDTQYF.

CDR3 in amino acids: CASSGTLTSGRWVYNEQFF. The CDR3 DNA is TGTGCCAGCAGCGGAACACTGACTAGCGGTAGGTGGGTTTACAATGAGCAGTTCTTC. The rearrangement links TRBV9 to TRBJ2-1, with 9 bases lining up with TRBD2. Germline CDR1 is SGDLS and CDR2 is YYNGEE. This CDR3 has 19 amino acids. J was trimmed by 4 bases and V by 3 bases; bases with no gene match: 17.

The chain's CDR3 is CASSVAGNQPQHF. CDR3 bases: TGTGCCAGCAGCGTAGCTGGCAATCAGCCCCAGCATTTT. This sequence joins TRBV9 and TRBJ1-5; D is unresolved. The germline V gene encodes CDR1 SGDLS and CDR2 YYNGEE. Trimming shortened V by 0 bases and J by 2 bases, and 3 bases separated the two germline ends. The CDR3 has 13 amino acids.

A note on this clone: This same CDR3 is encoded by further DNA sequences in the sample. V gene TRBV28 combines with J gene TRBJ2-6, with 10 bases that match TRBD2. The CDR3 runs 18 residues. The junction had 13 bases not matched to a gene; V was cut back by 7 bases and J by 4 bases. CDR1 is MDHEN, CDR2 SYDVKM, per germline. CDR3 nucleotides: TGTGCCAGCAATTTCGTGAGCGGGAGGGCCGCCGGGGCCAACGTCCTGACTTTC. This translates into CASNFVSGRAAGANVLTF.

The V and J genes are TRBV5-1 and TRBJ1-2, with D perhaps TRBD1 (5 bases). This CDR3 spans 14 amino acids. The V end lost 6 bases, the J end lost 6 bases, and 18 bases lay between the germline ends. Germline CDR1 reads SGHRS; CDR2 reads YFSETQ. For the CDR3, the DNA is TGCGCCAGCAAGCGAGGTGGAGGGGACCATGGCTACACCTTC. Translation: CASKRGGGDHGYTF.

The rearrangement joins TRBV10-3 to TRBJ1-2; no reliable D call. The CDR3 loop spans 16 amino acids. V was shortened by 0 bases and J by 3 bases, with 14 bases between the two germline ends. Germline loops: CDR1 ENHRY, CDR2 SYGVKD. CDR3 sequence reads: CAISESSGRSHYGYTF. DNA of the CDR3: TGTGCCATCAGTGAGTCTAGTGGCCGGAGCCACTATGGCTACACCTTC.

The genes are TRBV5-1 and TRBJ2-1; 9 nucleotides align to TRBD2. The CDR3 contains 17 residues. CDR1 is SGHRS and CDR2 is YFSETQ in the germline V gene. With V trimmed by 3 bases and J by 5 bases, 12 bases remained unmatched. CDR3 protein: CASSWWTSVSIDNEQFF. In nucleotides, the CDR3 is TGCGCCAGCAGCTGGTGGACTAGCGTATCAATTGACAATGAGCAGTTCTTC.

In DNA, the CDR3 is TGCGCCAGCAGCCATATCGGGGGGGACAACGAAAAACTGTTTTTT. It codes for CASSHIGGDNEKLFF. The chain couples TRBV4-1 to TRBJ1-4, with D perhaps TRBD1 (6 bases). The V and J ends lost 3 bases and 8 bases respectively, with 16 bases between them. CDR3 length equals 15 residues. Looked up from germline, CDR1 is MGHRA and CDR2 is YSYEKL.

This clone turned up a few times. The chain couples TRBV5-4 to TRBJ2-6; TRBD2 matches 7 bases. CDR1 is SGHNT and CDR2 is YYREEE in the germline V gene (reference sequence). CDR3 size: 15 residues. Germline trimming cut 4 bases from V and 0 bases from J; bases unmatched to any gene: 1. DNA of the CDR3: TGTGCCAGCAGCCCGGGGGGCTCTGGGGCCAACGTCCTGACTTTC. It is translated as CASSPGGSGANVLTF.

The V call is TRBV4-1, the J call TRBJ2-7; a possible D gene is TRBD2 (5 bases). The CDR3 covers 15 residues. V was cut by 0 bases and J by 2 bases, with 11 bases left in between. Germline assignment: CDR1 MGHRA and CDR2 YSYEKL. CDR3 amino acids: CASSQESRVPYEQYF. For the CDR3, the DNA is TGCGCCAGCAGCCAAGAATCGAGGGTTCCCTACGAGCAGTACTTC.

The rearrangement uses TRBV7-2 and TRBJ2-3; TRBD2 might be the D (6 bases). Per the germline V gene, CDR1 is SGHTA and CDR2 is FQGNSA. Trimming cost V 3 bases and J 6 bases, with 13 bases left between them. The CDR3 spans 14 residues. The CDR3 sequence: CASSFLSGVDTQYF. The CDR3 coding sequence is TGTGCCAGCAGCTTCCTCTCGGGGGTGGATACGCAGTATTTT.

There are a few counts of this clone. The V gene is TRBV7-9, the J gene TRBJ2-7, with 8 bases lining up with TRBD1. Trimming took 6 bases from V and 2 from J; bases not matched to a gene: 12. This CDR3 contains 16 residues. The germline CDR1 and CDR2 sequences are SEHNR and FQNEAQ (reference sequence). The CDR3 DNA is TGTGCCAGCAGTTCCGGGGGCGCAGGGGGCACCTACGAGCAGTACTTC. It translates to CASSSGGAGGTYEQYF. The variable domain in full, completed from reference TRBV7-9 and TRBJ2-7, reads DTGVSQNPRHKITKRGQNVTFRCDPISEHNRLYWYRQTLGQGPEFLTYFQNEAQLEKSRLLSDRFSAERPKGSFSTLEIQRTEQGDSAMYLCASSSGGAGGTYEQYFGPGTRLTVT.

The V gene is TRBV7-8, the J gene TRBJ2-2; 9 bases match TRBD2. Trimming at V came to 3 bases and at J to 6 bases, leaving 8 bases not matched to a gene. The CDR3 totals 16 residues. Germline V gene data show CDR1 as SGHVS and CDR2 as FQNEAQ. CDR3 protein: CASSFREREVSGELFF. The CDR3 DNA reads TGTGCCAGCAGCTTTCGCGAGCGGGAGGTGTCCGGGGAGCTGTTTTTT. Full variable domain (rest looked up from reference TRBV7-8 and TRBJ2-2): GAGVSQSPRYKVAKRGQDVALRCDPISGHVSLFWYQQALGQGPEFLTYFQNEAQLDKSGLPSDRFFAERPEGSVSTLKIQRTQQEDSAVYLCASSFREREVSGELFFGEGSRLTVL.

The chain uses TRBV2 and TRBJ1-6; perhaps TRBD1 as D (5 bases). V gave up 5 bases and J gave up 5 bases, with 13 bases separating them. Germline V CDR1 and CDR2: SNHLY, FYNNEI. The CDR3 is 15 amino acids. CDR3 sequence: CASSTDSVNNSPLHF. The CDR3 nucleotides are TGTGCCAGCAGTACCGACAGTGTCAATAATTCACCCCTCCACTTT.

The chain carries TRBV7-9 and TRBJ1-2; 7 bases align to TRBD1. The CDR3 extends over 15 amino acids. With V trimmed by 5 bases and J by 4 bases, 10 bases remained unmatched. Germline-derived CDR1 and CDR2 are SEHNR and FQNEAQ (reference sequence). The CDR3 protein is CASSITGTVVYGYTF. CDR3 in DNA: TGTGCCAGCAGCATAACCGGGACAGTTGTCTATGGCTACACCTTC.

The V call is TRBV2, the J call TRBJ1-4; D is perhaps TRBD1 (5 bases). From germline, CDR1 is SNHLY and CDR2 FYNNEI. V lost 8 bases and J lost 5, with 9 bases in between. The CDR3 runs 12 residues. The chain's CDR3 is CASDRGNEKLFF. The DNA for the CDR3 is TGTGCCAGCGATAGGGGAAATGAAAAACTGTTTTTT. Complete variable domain (other parts from reference TRBV2 and TRBJ1-4): EPEVTQTPSHQVTQMGQEVILRCVPISNHLYFYWYRQILGQKVEFLVSFYNNEISEKSEIFDDQFSVERPDGSNFTLKIRSTKLEDSAMYFCASDRGNEKLFFGSGTQLSVL.

Only one count was recorded for this clone. The rearrangement uses TRBV7-3 and TRBJ2-4; a possible D gene is TRBD2 (6 bases). Germline CDR1 SGHTA, CDR2 FQGTGA. The CDR3 has 16 residues. Trimming removed 0 bases at V and 5 bases at J, with 14 bases between. The chain's CDR3 is CASSLTGGLVENIQYF. CDR3 coding DNA: TGTGCCAGCAGCTTAACGGGGGGATTAGTGGAAAACATTCAGTACTTC.

V is TRBV10-3 and J is TRBJ1-5; 9 bases map to TRBD1. The CDR3 spans 14 residues. V was pared by 6 bases and J by 7 bases, with 7 bases of the junction left unmatched. Germline V gives CDR1 ENHRY, CDR2 SYGVKD. The CDR3 DNA reads TGTGCCATCAGCGCGACAGGGGGGGAGCAGCCCCAGCATTTT. This encodes CAISATGGEQPQHF.

The rearrangement uses TRBV25-1 and TRBJ2-1, with 11 bases aligning to TRBD2. From germline, CDR1 is MGHDK and CDR2 SYGVNS. The ends lost 6 bases at V and 0 bases at J; junction bases unmatched: 1. The CDR3 has 15 residues. The CDR3 DNA is TGTGCCAGCAGGCTAGCGGGGGGCTCCTACAATGAGCAGTTCTTC. It yields the protein CASRLAGGSYNEQFF.

V and J are TRBV4-1 and TRBJ2-7; TRBD1 matches 7 bases. V was clipped by 1 base and J by 4 bases; unmatched bases: 7. CDR3 size: 15 residues. The V gene's germline CDR1 is MGHRA and CDR2 YSYEKL. CDR3 DNA: TGCGCCAGCAGCCAAGTAGGACAGGCTATATACGAGCAGTACTTC. It is translated as CASSQVGQAIYEQYF.

The rearrangement uses TRBV6-6 and TRBJ1-1; D gene unclear. The V gene lost 5 bases and the J gene lost 4 bases, with 14 bases spanning the gap. Germline lookup yields CDR1 MNHNY and CDR2 SVGAGI (reference sequence). The CDR3 is 14 residues long. This chain's CDR3 is CASSPSLVGTEAFF. In DNA form, the CDR3 reads TGTGCCAGCAGTCCTAGCCTAGTGGGCACTGAAGCTTTCTTT.

The V and J genes are TRBV6-5 and TRBJ2-5; a weak D match, TRBD2 (5 bases). The germline V gene encodes CDR1 MNHEY and CDR2 SVGAGI. The CDR3 is made up of 15 amino acids. V was pared by 5 bases and J by 1 base, with 14 bases between. The CDR3: CASSPRRGPQETQYF. The CDR3 DNA is TGTGCCAGCAGTCCCCGAAGAGGGCCCCAAGAGACCCAGTACTTC.

Written as DNA, the CDR3 is TGTGCCAGCAGCTTTCCGGGACAGGCGTACACCGGGGAGCTGTTTTTT. It encodes CASSFPGQAYTGELFF. The rearrangement joins TRBV5-6 to TRBJ2-2; TRBD1 agrees at 8 bases. After removal of 2 bases from V and 3 bases from J, the junction contained 6 bases not matched to a gene. This CDR3 has 16 residues. The germline gives CDR1 SGHDT, CDR2 YYEEEE. The full variable domain, completed using reference TRBV5-6 and TRBJ2-2, is DAGVTQSPTHLIKTRGQQVTLRCSPKSGHDTVSWYQQALGQGPQFIFQYYEEEERQRGNFPDRFSGHQFPNYSSELNVNALLLGDSALYLCASSFPGQAYTGELFFGEGSRLTVL.

This chain joins TRBV6-5 and TRBJ1-2; 11 positions match TRBD1. Germline CDR1 MNHEY, CDR2 SVGAGI. Unmatched junction bases numbered 4, after V lost 4 bases and J lost 0 bases. This CDR3 spans 16 amino acids. CDR3 DNA: TGTGCCAGCAGTTCAGGACAGGGGGCCTCTAACTATGGCTACACCTTC. Protein product: CASSSGQGASNYGYTF.

This clone appeared a few times. The CDR3 loop reads CASSKRQALNEQFF. The CDR3 bases are TGTGCCAGCAGTAAAAGACAGGCTCTTAATGAGCAGTTCTTC. This sequence joins TRBV6-1 and TRBJ2-1; possible D gene TRBD1, 6 bases. CDR3 size: 14 residues. CDR1 is MNHNS and CDR2 is SASEGT in the germline V gene. With 5 bases removed from V and 7 bases from J, the gap between germline ends came to 15 bases.